This TCR beta chain was identified during a study of cytomegalovirus exposure and HLA in healthy donors. Overall study findings and caveats: TCR beta chains numbering approximately 150 were designated cytomegalovirus-associated. Most TCRs appeared rarely, but some public TCRs recurred in many donors.

V was trimmed by 6 bases and J by 6 bases, leaving 14 bases between them. This CDR3 has 13 amino acids. Germline V gene lookup returns CDR1 LNHDA and CDR2 SQIVND (reference sequence). Note on this clone: Its antigen is undetermined.

Produced via immunoSEQ multiplex PCR; TCRdb's table is partial and in-frame only. The repertoire holds 100,000 to 150,000 clones, with 80% to 90% as singletons. This TCR derives from a woman under 30 in good health and CMV-seronegative. This sequence joins TRBV19 and TRBJ1-2, with D possibly TRBD1 on 6 matching bases. Specimen: PBMCs. CDR3 residues: CASRDVDSNGYTF. Here the CDR3 DNA reads TGTGCCAGTAGAGACGTGGACAGCAATGGCTACACCTTC.